The 29 T cell receptor beta chains reported below all come from one sample, sequenced in a study of T cell responses to AZD1222 COVID-19 vaccine. TCRdb's copy holds only in-frame clones and misses some; the assay was immunoSEQ multiplex PCR. Of about 120,000 clones detected, roughly 90% appear once; the ten largest clones hold 6.5% to 9%. Sequenced material: peripheral blood, taken on day 0 of AZD1222 vaccination. These receptors were collected from an adult in good health.

V usage is TRBV7-3 and J usage is TRBJ1-2, with D possibly matching TRBD1 (5 bases). V lost 5 bases and J 0 bases, leaving 13 bases between the germline ends. This CDR3 has 15 residues. Germline CDR1 is SGHTA and CDR2 is FQGTGA. Written as DNA, the CDR3 is TGTGCCAGCAGCCAAGCGCCAGGGACTAACTATGGCTACACCTTC. This codes for CASSQAPGTNYGYTF.

This chain connects TRBV5-1 to TRBJ2-2; TRBD2 matches at 8 bases. This CDR3 has 15 amino acids. CDR1 SGHRS and CDR2 YFSETQ come from the germline V gene. The trim removed 2 bases at V and 5 bases at J, leaving 5 bases unmatched. In DNA form, the CDR3 reads TGCGCCAGCAGCTTCGCGGGGGGAGTTACCGGGGAGCTGTTTTTT. Its translation is CASSFAGGVTGELFF. Based on the CDR3 plus reference TRBV5-1 and TRBJ2-2, the full variable domain is KAGVTQTPRYLIKTRGQQVTLSCSPISGHRSVSWYQQTPGQGLQFLFEYFSETQRNKGNFPGRFSGRQFSNSRSEMNVSTLELGDSALYLCASSFAGGVTGELFFGEGSRLTVL.

The J gene is TRBJ2-1, the V gene TRBV7-8; D is undetermined. Germline CDR1 SGHVS, CDR2 FQNEAQ. The CDR3 covers 14 residues. Trimming removed 6 bases from V and 0 bases from J, with 9 bases in between. Written as DNA, the CDR3 is TGTGCCAGCAGTCTTTACAGCTCCTACAATGAGCAGTTCTTC. It codes for CASSLYSSYNEQFF.

V usage is TRBV2 and J usage is TRBJ1-2, with 9 nucleotides matching TRBD1. The J segment lost 3 bases and the V segment lost 6 bases, leaving 5 bases of the junction unmatched. The CDR3 is 14 amino acids. Germline-derived CDR1 and CDR2 are SNHLY and FYNNEI. CDR3 nucleotides: TGTGCCAGCAGCTCCACAGGGGGCTACTATGGCTACACCTTC. It is translated as CASSSTGGYYGYTF.

CDR3 nucleotides: TGTGCCACCTCGACAGGGGGCGGCACTGAAGCTTTCTTT. It is translated as CATSTGGGTEAFF. This chain connects TRBV19 to TRBJ1-1, with 10 bases matching TRBD1. V was pared by 10 bases and J by 4 bases, with 6 bases of the junction left unmatched. Germline-derived CDR1 and CDR2 are LNHDA and SQIVND (reference sequence). CDR3 length equals 13 residues.

The chain couples TRBV2 to TRBJ1-1; 10 nucleotides align to TRBD1. Trimming removed 6 bases from V and 7 bases from J; junction bases left unmatched: 8. CDR1 is SNHLY, CDR2 FYNNEI, per germline. CDR3 length: 14 residues. CDR3 DNA: TGTGCCAGCAGGAAAGGGACAGGGGAAGGTGAAGCTTTCTTT. This encodes CASRKGTGEGEAFF.

This rearrangement joins TRBV19 to TRBJ2-5; a weak D match, TRBD1 (5 bases). The V end lost 2 bases, the J end lost 0 bases, and 7 bases lay between the germline ends. This CDR3 region has 14 residues. Germline CDR1 LNHDA, CDR2 SQIVND (reference sequence). CDR3 in DNA: TGTGCCAGTAGTATAACAGGCTACCAAGAGACCCAGTACTTC. This gives the protein CASSITGYQETQYF.

The J gene is TRBJ2-7, the V gene TRBV12-3 or TRBV12-4; unclear D gene. Trimming removed 5 bases from V and 5 bases from J, with 13 bases in between. The CDR3 contains 13 residues. The CDR3 DNA reads as TGTGCCAGCAGTCTTCGGCCAACCCACGAGCAGTACTTC. Its translation: CASSLRPTHEQYF.

The chain has TRBV20-1 and TRBJ1-4; D possibly corresponds to TRBD1 (5 bases). Trimming stripped 3 bases from V and 8 bases from J, with 16 bases between. The CDR3 consists of 14 residues. The germline V gene has CDR1 DFQATT and CDR2 SNEGSKA (reference sequence). Here the CDR3 DNA reads TGCAGTGCTAGTTCCAGGGCTAGCGTCGAAAAACTGTTTTTT. Its translation is CSASSRASVEKLFF.

The rearrangement links TRBV12-3 or TRBV12-4 to TRBJ1-5; 9 nucleotides line up with TRBD1. J was trimmed by 6 bases and V by 4 bases; bases with no gene match: 1. The CDR3 is 13 residues long. The CDR3 sequence: CASSWGQGQPQHF. In nucleotides, the CDR3 is TGTGCCAGCAGTTGGGGACAGGGTCAGCCCCAGCATTTT.

The chain is built from TRBV4-2 and TRBJ1-1; TRBD1 might be the D (6 bases). The V and J ends lost 5 bases and 7 bases respectively, with 20 bases between them. Germline-derived CDR1 and CDR2 are LGHNA and YNFKEQ. This CDR3 contains 15 residues. CDR3 residues: CASSGNPWGAFEAFF. Written as DNA, the CDR3 is TGTGCCAGCAGCGGTAACCCATGGGGGGCCTTTGAAGCTTTCTTT.

This clone occurred a few times. J is TRBJ1-2 and V is TRBV14; D may be TRBD1 (6 bases). V lost 4 bases to trimming and J lost 5 bases, with 23 bases between them. The CDR3 has 17 amino acids. Germline V gene sequence: CDR1 SGHDN, CDR2 FVKESK. The CDR3 sequence: CASSPRSGVWGRYGYTF. The CDR3 nucleotides read TGTGCCAGCAGCCCTCGCTCAGGGGTTTGGGGTCGATATGGCTACACCTTC. The whole variable domain, remainder taken from reference TRBV14 and TRBJ1-2, is EAGVTQFPSHSVIEKGQTVTLRCDPISGHDNLYWYRRVMGKEIKFLLHFVKESKQDESGMPNNRFLAERTGGTYSTLKVQPAELEDSGVYFCASSPRSGVWGRYGYTFGSGTRLTVV.

The rearrangement uses TRBV19 and TRBJ2-1, with 10 bases identical to TRBD2. Germline V gene lookup returns CDR1 LNHDA and CDR2 SQIVND (reference sequence). With V trimmed by 5 bases and J by 6 bases, 7 bases remained unmatched. The CDR3 covers 15 residues. The CDR3 bases are TGTGCCAGTAGTCTCCTAGCGGGAGTGGCCAATGAGCAGTTCTTC. The encoded protein is CASSLLAGVANEQFF.

This clone showed up just once. This rearrangement joins TRBV14 to TRBJ2-7; D may correspond to TRBD1 or TRBD2 (6 bases each). There are 12 residues in the CDR3. Germline V gives CDR1 SGHDN, CDR2 FVKESK. V lost 4 bases and J 7 bases, leaving 11 bases between the germline ends. The chain's CDR3 is CASSLGGLEQYF. The CDR3 bases are TGTGCCAGCAGCCTGGGGGGCTTAGAGCAGTACTTC.

V usage is TRBV5-1 and J usage is TRBJ1-2; no clear D gene. V gave up 5 bases and J gave up 2 bases, with 16 bases separating them. CDR1 is SGHRS, CDR2 YFSETQ, per germline. This CDR3 comprises 15 residues. CDR3 sequence reads: CASRSTPGANYGYTF. For the CDR3, the DNA is TGCGCCAGCAGAAGTACCCCAGGAGCGAACTATGGCTACACCTTC.

This chain joins TRBV15 and TRBJ1-5; D is undetermined. CDR1 is LNHNV, CDR2 YYDKDF, per germline (reference sequence). This CDR3 has 15 residues. V lost 4 bases, J lost 2 bases, and 12 bases lay in between. CDR3 sequence (DNA): TGTGCCACCAGCATACGGGCCGGGCGCAATCAGCCCCAGCATTTT. This sequence encodes CATSIRAGRNQPQHF.

The chain has TRBV19 and TRBJ1-1, with D hard to call. The germline CDR1 and CDR2 sequences are LNHDA and SQIVND (reference sequence). Between the trimmed V and J ends, which lost 8 bases and 2 bases, there was a span of 12 bases. The CDR3 runs to 13 residues. The CDR3 bases are TGTGCCAGTGGACCGGGCCTTAACACTGAAGCTTTCTTT. Amino acid sequence: CASGPGLNTEAFF.

The chain links TRBV5-4 to TRBJ2-5, with 9 bases matching TRBD2. Germline assignment: CDR1 SGHNT and CDR2 YYREEE (reference sequence). V lost 4 bases to trimming and J lost 5 bases; unmatched junction nucleotides: 9. The CDR3 length is 15 residues. For the CDR3, the DNA is TGTGCCAGCAGCATCCCAGCGGGGGGCGGGGAGACCCAGTACTTC. This sequence encodes CASSIPAGGGETQYF.

V usage is TRBV19 and J usage is TRBJ2-7, with 9 bases that match TRBD1. CDR3 size: 15 residues. Losses at the gene ends were 5 bases for V and 7 bases for J; bases not matched to a gene: 12. Germline lookup yields CDR1 LNHDA and CDR2 SQIVND (reference sequence). The CDR3 DNA reads as TGTGCCAGTAGTGCATTACCGGGACAGGGTACGGAGCAGTACTTC. Encoded protein: CASSALPGQGTEQYF.

This rearrangement joins TRBV30 to TRBJ2-5; no definite D call. V was cut by 3 bases and J by 5 bases, with 16 bases left in between. Germline V gene data show CDR1 as GTSNPN and CDR2 as SVGIG (reference sequence). This CDR3 has 14 residues. The CDR3 DNA follows: TGTGCCTGGAGAGGAGACACCCCCTGGGAGACCCAGTACTTC. As protein: CAWRGDTPWETQYF.

The V call is TRBV5-1, the J call TRBJ2-3, with 7 bases lining up with TRBD1. Germline V lookup: CDR1 SGHRS, CDR2 YFSETQ. The CDR3 covers 14 residues. The V gene end was trimmed by 3 bases and the J gene end by 3 bases; junction bases not matched to a gene: 4. DNA for the CDR3: TGCGCCAGCAGCTATAGACAGGGAACAGATACGCAGTATTTT. This encodes CASSYRQGTDTQYF.

The V gene is TRBV6-4, the J gene TRBJ2-1, with 8 bases fitting TRBD2. V dropped 0 bases and J dropped 6; count of bases not matched to a gene: 10. Looked up from germline, CDR1 is MRHNA and CDR2 is SNTAGT. The CDR3 is 17 residues long. This CDR3 reads CASSDSQGLAGGNEQFF. The CDR3 DNA is TGTGCCAGCAGTGACTCCCAAGGACTAGCCGGGGGCAATGAGCAGTTCTTC.

For the CDR3, the DNA is TGTGCCAGCAGTTTTATCCTGGGACAGCCCCAGCATTTT. Its translation is CASSFILGQPQHF. The chain links TRBV28 to TRBJ1-5, with D unclear. The CDR3 runs to 13 residues. V lost 3 bases, J lost 7 bases, and 10 bases lay in between. Germline V gene data show CDR1 as MDHEN and CDR2 as SYDVKM.

The chain carries TRBV5-1 and TRBJ2-3; D is perhaps TRBD1 (5 bases). From germline, CDR1 is SGHRS and CDR2 YFSETQ. V was shortened by 4 bases and J by 3 bases, with 18 bases between the two germline ends. The CDR3 runs to 16 residues. The CDR3 DNA reads as TGCGCCAGCAGCCTCTGGCAGGGCGGCGGTACAGATACGCAGTATTTT. Amino acids: CASSLWQGGGTDTQYF. Full variable domain (missing parts from reference TRBV5-1 and TRBJ2-3): KAGVTQTPRYLIKTRGQQVTLSCSPISGHRSVSWYQQTPGQGLQFLFEYFSETQRNKGNFPGRFSGRQFSNSRSEMNVSTLELGDSALYLCASSLWQGGGTDTQYFGPGTRLTVL.

The V and J genes are TRBV5-1 and TRBJ1-2; D is ambiguous. Germline-derived CDR1 and CDR2 are SGHRS and YFSETQ. The CDR3 is 15 amino acids. Trimming removed 0 bases at V and 4 bases at J, with 13 bases between. CDR3 in amino acids: CASSLGRWAPYGYTF. DNA for the CDR3: TGCGCCAGCAGCTTGGGTCGGTGGGCCCCCTATGGCTACACCTTC.

This clone has just one count. The chain couples TRBV3-1 (or the pseudogene TRBV3-2) to TRBJ2-3; no clear D gene. The CDR3 contains 16 residues. The germline V and J ends were trimmed by 4 bases and 1 base, with 15 bases remaining between them. Per the germline V gene, CDR1 is LGHDT and CDR2 is YNNKEL (reference sequence). CDR3 sequence (DNA): TGTGCCAGCAGCCGGGATCTCGCTTTTGGCACAGATACGCAGTATTTT. Protein: CASSRDLAFGTDTQYF.

This clone was counted once. The V call is TRBV7-2, the J call TRBJ1-1; D possibly corresponds to TRBD1 (6 bases). The CDR3 contains 15 residues. The V gene lost 5 bases and the J gene lost 4 bases, with 17 bases spanning the gap. Germline CDR1 and CDR2: SGHTA and FQGNSA. The CDR3 sequence: CASSDPRGAFTEAFF. As DNA, the CDR3 is TGTGCCAGCAGCGACCCTCGGGGGGCGTTCACTGAAGCTTTCTTT.

This clone was seen a few times. The chain couples TRBV29-1 to TRBJ1-2; 10 positions match TRBD1. The germline gives CDR1 SQVTM, CDR2 ANQGSEA. The V gene end was trimmed by 7 bases and the J gene end by 5 bases; junction bases not matched to a gene: 7. CDR3 length: 13 residues. The CDR3 coding sequence is TGCAGCGACACCTGGACAGGGGGTTATGGCTACACCTTC. It codes for CSDTWTGGYGYTF.

The CDR3 region is CASSKGTGGKTNEQFF. In DNA form, the CDR3 reads TGTGCCAGCAGCAAAGGGACAGGGGGCAAGACTAATGAGCAGTTCTTC. The chain couples TRBV21-1 to TRBJ2-1; no DNA check was done on the table's D call, TRBD1. TRBV21-1 is a pseudogene. The CDR3 is 16 residues long.